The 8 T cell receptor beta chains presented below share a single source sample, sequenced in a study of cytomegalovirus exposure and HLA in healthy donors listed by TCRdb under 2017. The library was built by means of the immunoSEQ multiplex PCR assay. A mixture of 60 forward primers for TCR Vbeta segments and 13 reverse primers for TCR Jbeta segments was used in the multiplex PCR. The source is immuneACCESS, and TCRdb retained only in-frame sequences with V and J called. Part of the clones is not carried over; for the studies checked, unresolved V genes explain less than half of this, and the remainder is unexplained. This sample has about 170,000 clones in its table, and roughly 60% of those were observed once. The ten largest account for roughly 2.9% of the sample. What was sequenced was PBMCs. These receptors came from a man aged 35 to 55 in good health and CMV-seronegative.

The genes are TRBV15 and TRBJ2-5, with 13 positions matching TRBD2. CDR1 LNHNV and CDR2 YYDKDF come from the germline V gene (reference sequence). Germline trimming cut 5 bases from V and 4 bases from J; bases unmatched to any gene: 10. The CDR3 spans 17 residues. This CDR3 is CATSLGLAGVGTETQYF. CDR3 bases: TGTGCCACCAGCCTCGGACTAGCGGGAGTAGGCACAGAGACCCAGTACTTC.

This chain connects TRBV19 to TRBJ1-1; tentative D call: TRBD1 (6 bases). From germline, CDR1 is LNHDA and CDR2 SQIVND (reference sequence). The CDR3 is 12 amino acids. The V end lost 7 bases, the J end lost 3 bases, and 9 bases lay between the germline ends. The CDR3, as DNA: TGTGCCAGTAACAGGGTATACACTGAAGCTTTCTTT. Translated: CASNRVYTEAFF.

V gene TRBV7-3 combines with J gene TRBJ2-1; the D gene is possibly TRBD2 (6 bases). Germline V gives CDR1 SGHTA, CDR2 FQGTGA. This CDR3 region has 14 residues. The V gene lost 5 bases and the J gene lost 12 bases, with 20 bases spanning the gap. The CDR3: CASSPPVEGAGQFF. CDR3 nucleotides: TGTGCCAGCAGCCCCCCGGTGGAGGGAGCGGGGCAGTTCTTC.

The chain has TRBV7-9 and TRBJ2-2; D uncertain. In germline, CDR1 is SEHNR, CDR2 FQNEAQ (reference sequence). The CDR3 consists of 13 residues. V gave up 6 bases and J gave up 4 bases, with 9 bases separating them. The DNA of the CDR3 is TGTGCCAGCAGTTTTAGAGGCACCGGGGAGCTGTTTTTT. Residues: CASSFRGTGELFF.

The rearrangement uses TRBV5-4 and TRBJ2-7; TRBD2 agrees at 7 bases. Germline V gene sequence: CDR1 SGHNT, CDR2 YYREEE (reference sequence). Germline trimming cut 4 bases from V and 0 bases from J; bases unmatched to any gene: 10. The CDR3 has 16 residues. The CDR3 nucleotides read TGTGCCAGCAGCCGTGCGGGGAGGGCAGACTCCTACGAGCAGTACTTC. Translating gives CASSRAGRADSYEQYF.

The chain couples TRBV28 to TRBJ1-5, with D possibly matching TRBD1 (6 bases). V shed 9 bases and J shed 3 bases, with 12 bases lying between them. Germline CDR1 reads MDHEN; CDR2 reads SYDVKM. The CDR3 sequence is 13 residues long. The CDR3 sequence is CASTRTANQPQHF. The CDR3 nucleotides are TGTGCCAGTACCCGGACAGCCAATCAGCCCCAGCATTTT. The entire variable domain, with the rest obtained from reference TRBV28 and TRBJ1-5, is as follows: DVKVTQSSRYLVKRTGEKVFLECVQDMDHENMFWYRQDPGLGLRLIYFSYDVKMKEKGDIPEGYSVSREKKERFSLILESASTNQTSMYLCASTRTANQPQHFGDGTRLSIL.

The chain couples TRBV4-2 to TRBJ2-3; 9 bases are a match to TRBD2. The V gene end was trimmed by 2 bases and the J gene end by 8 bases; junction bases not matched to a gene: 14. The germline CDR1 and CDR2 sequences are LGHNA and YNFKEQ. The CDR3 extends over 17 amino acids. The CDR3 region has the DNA TGTGCCAGCAGCCAAATAATAGCGGGAGAGAGGGAGGTTACGCAGTATTTT. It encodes CASSQIIAGEREVTQYF.

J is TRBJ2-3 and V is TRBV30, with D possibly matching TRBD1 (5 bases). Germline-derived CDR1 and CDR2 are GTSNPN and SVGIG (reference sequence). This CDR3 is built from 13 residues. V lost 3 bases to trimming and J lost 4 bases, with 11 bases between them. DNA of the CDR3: TGTGCCTGGAGGCAGGGCGGCGCAGATACGCAGTATTTT. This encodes CAWRQGGADTQYF.